These T cell receptor beta chains were read from a single sample in a study of CD8 T cells in ankylosing spondylitis. MiXCR was run by TCRdb on the 5' RACE reads, yielding one entry per CDR3 protein. The sample lists about 150,000 distinct CDR3 sequences, 11% occurring once. The sample comprised blood, either unsorted or a sorted T cell fraction (not recorded which). The receptor set was obtained from a female donor with ankylosing spondylitis or in good health (not recorded which). Both conserved end residues are part of each CDR3. The order of the fields is D gene, clone size, J gene, V gene, CDR3 protein, CDR3 DNA. D genes are given only for firm matches. Not all rows give a size; the values are once, few, many and, for expanded clones, a class.

D gene: TRBD1
clone size: -
J gene: TRBJ2-7
V gene: TRBV11-1
CDR3 protein: CASSKGQGYYEQYF
CDR3 DNA: TGTGCCAGCAGCAAGGGACAGGGTTACTACGAGCAGTACTTC

D gene: TRBD1
clone size: many
J gene: TRBJ1-2
V gene: TRBV12-3/TRBV12-4
CDR3 protein: CASSPTGTGALNYGYTF
CDR3 DNA: TGTGCCAGCAGTCCGACGGGGACAGGGGCCTTAAACTATGGCTACACCTTC

D gene: TRBD1
clone size: few
J gene: TRBJ2-7
V gene: TRBV3-1
CDR3 protein: CASSQDYTGAYEQYF
CDR3 DNA: TGTGCCAGCAGCCAAGACTACACAGGGGCCTACGAGCAGTACTTC

D gene: TRBD1
clone size: many
J gene: TRBJ2-2
V gene: TRBV10-3
CDR3 protein: CAISEEGAKWTGELFF
CDR3 DNA: TGTGCCATCAGTGAAGAGGGGGCTAAGTGGACCGGGGAGCTGTTTTTT

D gene: -
clone size: many
J gene: TRBJ2-2
V gene: TRBV5-1
CDR3 protein: CASSLPPRGDTGELFF
CDR3 DNA: TGCGCCAGCAGCTTGCCCCCCCGGGGCGACACCGGGGAGCTGTTTTTT

D gene: -
clone size: many
J gene: TRBJ2-7
V gene: TRBV24-1
CDR3 protein: CATSDLRTPYLYF
CDR3 DNA: TGTGCCACCAGTGATTTGAGGACACCTTATCTGTACTTC

D gene: -
clone size: many
J gene: TRBJ2-5
V gene: TRBV7-2
CDR3 protein: CASSFVSQETQYF
CDR3 DNA: TGTGCCAGCAGCTTCGTCAGCCAAGAGACCCAGTACTTC

D gene: -
clone size: many
J gene: TRBJ2-2
V gene: TRBV5-1
CDR3 protein: CASSLSVGTETGELFF
CDR3 DNA: TGCGCCAGCAGCTTGAGTGTGGGGACGGAGACCGGGGAGCTGTTTTTT

D gene: -
clone size: many
J gene: TRBJ1-4
V gene: TRBV5-1
CDR3 protein: CASSPTAATNEKLFF
CDR3 DNA: TGCGCCAGCAGCCCTACAGCAGCAACTAATGAAAAACTGTTTTTT

D gene: -
clone size: many
J gene: TRBJ2-6
V gene: TRBV20-1
CDR3 protein: CSAQGGANVLTF
CDR3 DNA: TGCAGTGCGCAGGGTGGGGCCAACGTCCTGACTTTC

D gene: -
clone size: -
J gene: TRBJ1-2
V gene: TRBV28
CDR3 protein: CASSFSRGLHYGYTF
CDR3 DNA: TGTGCCAGCAGTTTCTCCAGGGGTCTTCACTATGGCTACACCTTC

D gene: -
clone size: many
J gene: TRBJ2-2
V gene: TRBV6-5
CDR3 protein: CASSYVRMRELFF
CDR3 DNA: TGTGCCAGCAGTTACGTCAGAATGAGGGAGCTGTTTTTT

D gene: -
clone size: many
J gene: TRBJ2-7
V gene: TRBV27
CDR3 protein: CASSPPVTAPYEQYF
CDR3 DNA: TGTGCCAGCAGTCCTCCCGTTACAGCCCCCTACGAGCAGTACTTC

D gene: TRBD1
clone size: many
J gene: TRBJ1-5
V gene: TRBV3-1
CDR3 protein: CASSQGTGGAYSNQPQHF
CDR3 DNA: TGTGCCAGCAGCCAAGGCACAGGGGGCGCTTATAGCAATCAGCCCCAGCATTTT

D gene: -
clone size: many
J gene: TRBJ2-7
V gene: TRBV20-1
CDR3 protein: CSAPKGTQGVEQYF
CDR3 DNA: TGCAGTGCTCCTAAAGGGACTCAGGGTGTCGAGCAGTACTTC

D gene: -
clone size: many
J gene: TRBJ1-2
V gene: TRBV3-1
CDR3 protein: CASSVGDLHGYTF
CDR3 DNA: TGTGCCAGCAGCGTAGGGGATTTGCATGGCTACACCTTC

D gene: -
clone size: many
J gene: TRBJ1-2
V gene: TRBV15
CDR3 protein: CATSPRDRSIYGYTF
CDR3 DNA: TGTGCCACCAGCCCCCGGGACCGATCCATCTATGGCTACACCTTC

D gene: -
clone size: many
J gene: TRBJ2-3
V gene: TRBV24-1
CDR3 protein: CATSDHGGTDTQYF
CDR3 DNA: TGTGCCACCAGTGATCATGGGGGCACAGATACGCAGTATTTT

D gene: -
clone size: many
J gene: TRBJ2-3
V gene: TRBV5-1
CDR3 protein: CASSPMWGPDTQYF
CDR3 DNA: TGCGCCAGCAGCCCAATGTGGGGTCCAGATACGCAGTATTTT

D gene: -
clone size: many
J gene: TRBJ2-3
V gene: TRBV9
CDR3 protein: CASSVLGGRGTDTQYF
CDR3 DNA: TGTGCCAGCAGCGTATTGGGGGGCCGGGGCACAGATACGCAGTATTTT

D gene: TRBD2
clone size: many
J gene: TRBJ2-7
V gene: TRBV29-1
CDR3 protein: CSVQTSASYEQYF
CDR3 DNA: TGCAGCGTCCAGACTAGCGCCTCCTACGAGCAGTACTTC

D gene: TRBD2
clone size: few
J gene: TRBJ2-3
V gene: TRBV29-1
CDR3 protein: CSADSGGTPDTQYF
CDR3 DNA: TGCAGCGCAGATAGCGGGGGCACCCCAGATACGCAGTATTTT

D gene: -
clone size: many
J gene: TRBJ2-3
V gene: TRBV2
CDR3 protein: CASWRAAYTDTQYF
CDR3 DNA: TGTGCCAGCTGGCGGGCAGCTTACACAGATACGCAGTATTTT

D gene: TRBD2
clone size: many
J gene: TRBJ2-1
V gene: TRBV20-1
CDR3 protein: CSARTSGSKDEQFF
CDR3 DNA: TGCAGTGCGCGGACTAGCGGGAGTAAGGACGAGCAGTTCTTC

D gene: TRBD1
clone size: many
J gene: TRBJ2-4
V gene: TRBV15
CDR3 protein: CATSGTVAKNIQYF
CDR3 DNA: TGTGCCACCAGCGGGACAGTAGCCAAAAACATTCAGTACTTC

D gene: TRBD1
clone size: -
J gene: TRBJ2-1
V gene: TRBV3-1
CDR3 protein: CASSKHGRQGAFYEQFF
CDR3 DNA: TGTGCCAGCAGCAAACATGGGCGGCAGGGGGCCTTCTATGAGCAGTTCTTC

D gene: TRBD2
clone size: many
J gene: TRBJ2-7
V gene: TRBV7-9
CDR3 protein: CASSLAGTSYEQYF
CDR3 DNA: TGTGCCAGCAGCTTAGCCGGGACTAGCTACGAGCAGTACTTC

D gene: TRBD2
clone size: many
J gene: TRBJ2-3
V gene: TRBV6-8
CDR3 protein: CASIRSGRAPSTDTQYF
CDR3 DNA: TGTGCCAGCATTAGGAGCGGGAGGGCCCCCAGCACAGATACGCAGTATTTT

D gene: -
clone size: many
J gene: TRBJ1-1
V gene: TRBV7-2
CDR3 protein: CASSAEMNTEAFF
CDR3 DNA: TGTGCCAGCAGCGCCGAAATGAACACTGAAGCTTTCTTT

D gene: -
clone size: -
J gene: TRBJ2-5
V gene: TRBV6-2/TRBV6-3
CDR3 protein: CASSYGGSPTIQYF
CDR3 DNA: TGTGCCAGCAGTTACGGTGGTAGCCCCACTATCCAGTACTTC

D gene: TRBD2
clone size: -
J gene: TRBJ2-1
V gene: TRBV5-6
CDR3 protein: CASSALAGTVYNEQFF
CDR3 DNA: TGTGCCAGCAGCGCCTTAGCGGGGACCGTTTACAATGAGCAGTTCTTC

D gene: TRBD2
clone size: few
J gene: TRBJ2-1
V gene: TRBV11-2
CDR3 protein: CASSGWLRGGFNEQFF
CDR3 DNA: TGTGCCAGCAGCGGTTGGCTGCGGGGGGGCTTTAATGAGCAGTTCTTC

D gene: -
clone size: many
J gene: TRBJ2-7
V gene: TRBV2
CDR3 protein: CATRQASYEQYF
CDR3 DNA: TGTGCCACCCGACAGGCCTCCTACGAGCAGTACTTC

D gene: -
clone size: many
J gene: TRBJ2-3
V gene: TRBV7-2
CDR3 protein: CASSLYVDSTDTQYF
CDR3 DNA: TGTGCCAGCAGCTTATATGTTGATAGCACAGATACGCAGTATTTT

D gene: -
clone size: -
J gene: TRBJ2-7
V gene: TRBV5-1
CDR3 protein: CASGEGGATYEQYF
CDR3 DNA: TGCGCCAGCGGCGAGGGGGGGGCAACCTACGAGCAGTACTTC

D gene: -
clone size: many
J gene: TRBJ1-2
V gene: TRBV11-2
CDR3 protein: CASSSPLSIHFGYTF
CDR3 DNA: TGTGCCAGCAGCAGCCCCCTATCGATCCACTTTGGCTACACCTTC

D gene: -
clone size: -
J gene: TRBJ2-3
V gene: TRBV3-1
CDR3 protein: CASSQGGGPADTQYF
CDR3 DNA: TGTGCCAGCAGCCAAGGAGGGGGGCCGGCAGATACGCAGTATTTT

D gene: -
clone size: many
J gene: TRBJ2-2
V gene: TRBV7-8
CDR3 protein: CASSFVLDHSELFF
CDR3 DNA: TGTGCCAGCAGCTTCGTACTCGACCACTCCGAGCTGTTTTTT

D gene: TRBD1
clone size: many
J gene: TRBJ1-1
V gene: TRBV7-8
CDR3 protein: CASSTDRVRRAFF
CDR3 DNA: TGTGCCAGCAGCACCGACAGGGTTAGGAGAGCTTTCTTT

D gene: TRBD2
clone size: many
J gene: TRBJ2-1
V gene: TRBV2
CDR3 protein: CASSEERTSGSFYEQFF
CDR3 DNA: TGTGCCAGCAGTGAAGAAAGGACTAGCGGGAGTTTTTATGAGCAGTTCTTC

D gene: -
clone size: few
J gene: TRBJ2-1
V gene: TRBV20-1
CDR3 protein: CSAPGANEQFF
CDR3 DNA: TGCAGTGCCCCGGGGGCCAATGAGCAGTTCTTC

D gene: TRBD1
clone size: many
J gene: TRBJ2-5
V gene: TRBV20-1
CDR3 protein: CSASGTGGQETQYF
CDR3 DNA: TGCAGTGCTTCCGGGACAGGGGGTCAAGAGACCCAGTACTTC

D gene: -
clone size: many
J gene: TRBJ1-1
V gene: TRBV10-3
CDR3 protein: CAISEDSYTEAFF
CDR3 DNA: TGTGCCATCAGTGAAGACAGCTACACTGAAGCTTTCTTT

D gene: -
clone size: many
J gene: TRBJ1-1
V gene: TRBV28
CDR3 protein: CASSPSDRNTEAFF
CDR3 DNA: TGTGCCAGCAGTCCCTCGGACAGAAACACTGAAGCTTTCTTT

D gene: -
clone size: many
J gene: TRBJ2-1
V gene: TRBV7-2
CDR3 protein: CASTPGHLWEQFF
CDR3 DNA: TGTGCCAGCACCCCGGGCCACCTCTGGGAGCAGTTCTTC

D gene: -
clone size: many
J gene: TRBJ1-1
V gene: TRBV5-1
CDR3 protein: CASSLGPGWNTEAFF
CDR3 DNA: TGCGCCAGCAGCTTGGGGCCGGGTTGGAACACTGAAGCTTTCTTT